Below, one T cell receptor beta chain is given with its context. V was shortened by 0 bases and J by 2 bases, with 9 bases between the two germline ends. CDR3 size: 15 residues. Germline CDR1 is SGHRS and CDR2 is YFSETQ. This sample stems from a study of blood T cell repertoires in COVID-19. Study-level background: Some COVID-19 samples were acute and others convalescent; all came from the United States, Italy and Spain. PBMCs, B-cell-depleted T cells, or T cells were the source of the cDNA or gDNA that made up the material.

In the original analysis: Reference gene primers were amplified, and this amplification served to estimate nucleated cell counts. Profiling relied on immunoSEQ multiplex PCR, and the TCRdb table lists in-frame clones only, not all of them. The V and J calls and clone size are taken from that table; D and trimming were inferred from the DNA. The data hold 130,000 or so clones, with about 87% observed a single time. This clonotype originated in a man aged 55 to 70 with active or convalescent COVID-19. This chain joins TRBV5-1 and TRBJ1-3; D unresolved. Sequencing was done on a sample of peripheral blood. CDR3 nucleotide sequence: TGCGCCAGCAGCTTGGCTCCCGGTACTGGAAACACCATATATTTT. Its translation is CASSLAPGTGNTIYF. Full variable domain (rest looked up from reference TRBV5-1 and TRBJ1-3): KAGVTQTPRYLIKTRGQQVTLSCSPISGHRSVSWYQQTPGQGLQFLFEYFSETQRNKGNFPGRFSGRQFSNSRSEMNVSTLELGDSALYLCASSLAPGTGNTIYFGEGSWLTVV.